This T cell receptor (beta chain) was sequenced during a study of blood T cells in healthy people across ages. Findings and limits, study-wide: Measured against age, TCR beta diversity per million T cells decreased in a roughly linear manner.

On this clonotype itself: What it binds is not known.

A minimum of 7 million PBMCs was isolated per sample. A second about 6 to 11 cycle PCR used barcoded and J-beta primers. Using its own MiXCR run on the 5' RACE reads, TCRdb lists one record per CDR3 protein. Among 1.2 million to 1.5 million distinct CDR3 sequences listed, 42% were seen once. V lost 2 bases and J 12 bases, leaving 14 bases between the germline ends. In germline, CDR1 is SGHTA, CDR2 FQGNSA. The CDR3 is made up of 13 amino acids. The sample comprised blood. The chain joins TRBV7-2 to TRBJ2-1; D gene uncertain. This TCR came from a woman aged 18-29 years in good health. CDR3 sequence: CASSLRRAPGQFF. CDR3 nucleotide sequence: TGTGCCAGCAGCTTACGTCGGGCCCCAGGGCAGTTCTTC.